These 12 T cell receptor beta chains were all obtained from the same sample, sequenced in a study of regulatory T cells in long-lasting Graves disease. The authors built TCR beta libraries using iRepertoire HTBI primers and Arm-PCR of CDR3 regions. TCRdb reanalysed the multiplex PCR reads using MiXCR and keeps one entry per CDR3 protein. The sample has about 320,000 distinct CDR3 sequences; over 15% are singletons. Noted time point: newly diagnosed GD, antithyroid drugs for less than 3 months. PBMC-derived RNA was used for the TCR library. The sample consisted of peripheral blood mononuclear cells (PBMCs), taken at new diagnosis, from a patient treated with antithyroid drugs. These TCRs come from a female donor with Graves disease.

The chain joins TRBV28 to TRBJ2-1; the D is unclear. Deletions cut 5 bases from V and 7 bases from J, with 15 bases between. This CDR3 is 14 amino acids long. Germline values: CDR1 MDHEN, CDR2 SYDVKM. In DNA form, the CDR3 reads TGTGCCAGCAGTCCGATCGTCCAGGCTAATGAGCAGTTCTTC. Its translation: CASSPIVQANEQFF.

V usage is TRBV9 and J usage is TRBJ1-2; D remains ambiguous. The ends were cut back, 3 bases at V and 4 bases at J, with 13 bases in the middle. Germline V gene data show CDR1 as SGDLS and CDR2 as YYNGEE. The CDR3 loop spans 14 amino acids. The CDR3 is CASSAPDTRYGYTF. Written as DNA, the CDR3 is TGTGCCAGCAGCGCCCCTGACACCCGCTATGGCTACACCTTC.

Ten or more counts support this clonotype. The gene calls are TRBV30 and TRBJ1-2, with D hard to call. Germline assignment: CDR1 GTSNPN and CDR2 SVGIG (reference sequence). The germline V and J ends were trimmed by 0 bases and 4 bases, with 9 bases remaining between them. The CDR3 is 13 amino acids. The CDR3 DNA reads TGTGCCTGGAGTGTAATGGGGTCCTATGGCTACACCTTC. Protein sequence: CAWSVMGSYGYTF.

This clonotype was recorded only once. The chain joins TRBV13 to TRBJ2-1, with D possibly matching TRBD1 (5 bases). The J call may be wrong; the DNA end is better matched by TRBJ2-5. The CDR3 has 16 amino acids. Germline values: CDR1 PRHDT, CDR2 FYEKMQ (reference sequence). The CDR3 loop is CASSLGTDGDQGAQYF. CDR3 bases: TGTGCCAGCAGCTTAGGCACGGACGGAGACCAAGGGGCCCAGTACTTC.

V is TRBV20-1 and J is TRBJ2-5, with TRBD2 as a possible D gene (5 bases). In germline, CDR1 is DFQATT, CDR2 SNEGSKA (reference sequence). This CDR3 contains 13 residues. V shed 2 bases and J shed 5 bases, with 12 bases lying between them. In DNA form, the CDR3 reads TGCAGTGCTAGACGGACTCTGGGGGAGACCCAGTACTTC. Its translation: CSARRTLGETQYF.

This clonotype was recorded many times. This chain joins TRBV27 and TRBJ2-7; 10 bases map to TRBD2. The trim removed 5 bases at V and 4 bases at J, leaving 8 bases unmatched. This CDR3 is built from 15 residues. Germline CDR1 reads MNHEY; CDR2 reads SMNVEV (reference sequence). Written as DNA, the CDR3 is TGTGCCAGCAGTATAAGGCTAGCGGGAGAGTACGAGCAGTACTTC. It encodes CASSIRLAGEYEQYF.

The gene calls are TRBV9 and TRBJ2-2; 11 bases map to TRBD1. Germline CDR1 is SGDLS and CDR2 is YYNGEE. Germline trimming cut 4 bases from V and 7 bases from J; bases unmatched to any gene: 9. The CDR3 contains 16 residues. CDR3 coding DNA: TGTGCCAGCAGCTTGAGGACAGGGGGCGCCGGCGGGGAGCTGTTTTTT. It is translated as CASSLRTGGAGGELFF. Supplemented by reference TRBV9 and TRBJ2-2, the full variable domain reads DSGVTQTPKHLITATGQRVTLRCSPRSGDLSVYWYQQSLDQGLQFLIQYYNGEERAKGNILERFSAQQFPDLHSELNLSSLELGDSALYFCASSLRTGGAGGELFFGEGSRLTVL.

This clonotype has a count of ten or more. The J gene is TRBJ2-1, the V gene TRBV11-2, with 10 bases lining up with TRBD2. The germline V gene has CDR1 SGHAT and CDR2 FQNNGV. This CDR3 comprises 16 residues. The ends lost 0 bases at V and 4 bases at J; junction bases unmatched: 3. Here the CDR3 reads CASSLDSLAGYNEQFF. CDR3 DNA: TGTGCCAGCAGCTTAGATTCACTAGCGGGGTACAATGAGCAGTTCTTC. The whole variable domain, filled in from reference TRBV11-2 and TRBJ2-1, reads EAGVAQSPRYKIIEKRQSVAFWCNPISGHATLYWYQQILGQGPKLLIQFQNNGVVDDSQLPKDRFSAERLKGVDSTLKIQPAKLEDSAVYLCASSLDSLAGYNEQFFGPGTRLTVL.

This clonotype was recorded at least ten times. The CDR3 bases are TGCAGTGCTTACCCTACGACTAGCGGGAGGCTGTATTACGAGCAGTACTTC. Amino acids: CSAYPTTSGRLYYEQYF. V gene TRBV20-1 combines with J gene TRBJ2-7; 13 nucleotides line up with TRBD2. The V and J ends lost 5 bases and 4 bases, in that order; junction bases with no gene match: 14. The CDR3 is made up of 17 amino acids. Germline V gene sequence: CDR1 DFQATT, CDR2 SNEGSKA (reference sequence).

This clonotype was counted many times. The chain carries TRBV19 and TRBJ2-3, with D possibly matching TRBD2 (5 bases). This CDR3 region has 15 residues. Germline V gives CDR1 LNHDA, CDR2 SQIVND (reference sequence). The V end lost 6 bases, the J end lost 6 bases, and 19 bases lay between the germline ends. The DNA of the CDR3 is TGTGCCAGTAGCATAAGTAGCGCCCTCTCCGATACGCAGTATTTT. This encodes CASSISSALSDTQYF. Full variable domain (missing parts from reference TRBV19 and TRBJ2-3): DGGITQSPKYLFRKEGQNVTLSCEQNLNHDAMYWYRQDPGQGLRLIYYSQIVNDFQKGDIAEGYSVSREKKESFPLTVTSAQKNPTAFYLCASSISSALSDTQYFGPGTRLTVL.

There are many counts of this clonotype. Sequence at one end of the junction differs from germline and may be a read error. The rearrangement uses TRBV7-7 and TRBJ2-3; D is ambiguous. Germline V gene data show CDR1 as SSHAT and CDR2 as FNYEAQ (reference sequence). CDR3 length: 14 amino acids. CDR3 loop: CASSLLEITDTQYF. The CDR3 DNA reads TGTGCTAGCAGCTTACTGGAGATCACAGATACGCAGTATTTT. Based on the CDR3 plus reference TRBV7-7 and TRBJ2-3, the full variable domain is GAGVSQSPRYKVTKRGQDVTLRCDPISSHATLYWYQQALGQGPEFLTYFNYEAQPDKSGLPSDRFSAERPEGSISTLTIQRTEQRDSAMYRCASSLLEITDTQYFGPGTRLTVL.

Only a few counts were recorded for this clonotype. The chain carries TRBV6-1 and TRBJ2-7; 8 positions match TRBD1. This CDR3 spans 15 amino acids. J gave up 7 bases and V 5 bases, and 13 bases lay outside the gene matches. The V gene's germline CDR1 is MNHNS and CDR2 SASEGT. The CDR3 DNA reads as TGTGCCAGCAGTCCCAACGACAGGGGATGGGGGGAGCAGTACTTC. It specifies CASSPNDRGWGEQYF.